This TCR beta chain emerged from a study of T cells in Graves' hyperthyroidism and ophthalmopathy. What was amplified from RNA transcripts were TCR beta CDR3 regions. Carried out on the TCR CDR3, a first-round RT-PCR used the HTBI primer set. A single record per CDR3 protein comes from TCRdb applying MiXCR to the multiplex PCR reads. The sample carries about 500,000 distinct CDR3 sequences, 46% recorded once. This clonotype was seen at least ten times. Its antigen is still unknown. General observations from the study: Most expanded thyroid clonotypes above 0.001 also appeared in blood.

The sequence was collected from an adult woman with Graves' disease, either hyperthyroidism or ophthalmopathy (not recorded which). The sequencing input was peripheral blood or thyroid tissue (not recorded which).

CDR3 sequence: CASSGQGTATNEKLFF. CDR3 bases: TGTGCCAGCAGTGGACAGGGAACAGCAACTAATGAAAAACTGTTTTTT. The rearrangement links TRBV28 to TRBJ1-4, with 8 bases identical to TRBD1. Germline V gene data show CDR1 as MDHEN and CDR2 as SYDVKM. The CDR3 is 16 amino acids. J lost 0 bases, V lost 5 bases, and 5 bases had no gene match.